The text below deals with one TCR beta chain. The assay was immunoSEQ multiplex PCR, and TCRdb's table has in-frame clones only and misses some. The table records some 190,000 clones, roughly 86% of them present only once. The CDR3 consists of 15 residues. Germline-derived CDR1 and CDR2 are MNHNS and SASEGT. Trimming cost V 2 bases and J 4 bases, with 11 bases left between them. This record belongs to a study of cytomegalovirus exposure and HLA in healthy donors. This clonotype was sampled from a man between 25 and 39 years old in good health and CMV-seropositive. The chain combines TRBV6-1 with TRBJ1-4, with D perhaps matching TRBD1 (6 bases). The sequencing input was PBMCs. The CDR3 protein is CASSESGASNEKLFF. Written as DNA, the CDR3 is TGTGCCAGCAGTGAATCGGGGGCAAGTAATGAAAAACTGTTTTTT.